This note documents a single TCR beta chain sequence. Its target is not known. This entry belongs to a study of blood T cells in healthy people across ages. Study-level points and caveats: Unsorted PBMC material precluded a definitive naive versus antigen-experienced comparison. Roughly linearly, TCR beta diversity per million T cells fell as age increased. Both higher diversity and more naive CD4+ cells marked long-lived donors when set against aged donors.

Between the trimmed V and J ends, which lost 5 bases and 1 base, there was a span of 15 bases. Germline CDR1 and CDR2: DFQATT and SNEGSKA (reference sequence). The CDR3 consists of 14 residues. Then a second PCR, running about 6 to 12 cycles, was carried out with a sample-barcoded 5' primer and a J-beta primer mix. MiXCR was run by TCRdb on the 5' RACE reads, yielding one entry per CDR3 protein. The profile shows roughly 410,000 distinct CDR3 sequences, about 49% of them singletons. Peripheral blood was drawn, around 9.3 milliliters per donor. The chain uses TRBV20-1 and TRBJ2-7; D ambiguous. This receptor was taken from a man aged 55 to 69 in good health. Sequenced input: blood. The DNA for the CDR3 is TGCAGTGCTGGTAAAACGGTCGCGTCCTACGAGCAGTACTTC. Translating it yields CSAGKTVASYEQYF.